This T cell receptor (beta chain) was found in a study of early T cells in non-severe SARS-CoV-2 infection. Germline CDR1 reads SGHAT; CDR2 reads FQNNGV. The CDR3 is 17 amino acids. Trimming removed 3 bases from V and 7 bases from J; junction bases left unmatched: 12. The library protocol tagged individual cDNA molecules with unique molecular identifiers. TCRdb re-called the 5' RACE reads with MiXCR, one entry per CDR3 protein. The sample has fewer than 30,000 distinct CDR3 sequences; roughly 4% are singletons. V and J are TRBV11-2 and TRBJ2-3; 11 nucleotides line up with TRBD2. The sequenced material came from whole blood. This sequence originates from an adult who was a healthcare worker with PCR-confirmed SARS-CoV-2 infection or an uninfected control (not recorded which). CDR3: CASSLGATGLAENTQYF. CDR3 nucleotides: TGTGCCAGCAGCTTGGGAGCCACGGGACTAGCGGAGAATACGCAGTATTTT.